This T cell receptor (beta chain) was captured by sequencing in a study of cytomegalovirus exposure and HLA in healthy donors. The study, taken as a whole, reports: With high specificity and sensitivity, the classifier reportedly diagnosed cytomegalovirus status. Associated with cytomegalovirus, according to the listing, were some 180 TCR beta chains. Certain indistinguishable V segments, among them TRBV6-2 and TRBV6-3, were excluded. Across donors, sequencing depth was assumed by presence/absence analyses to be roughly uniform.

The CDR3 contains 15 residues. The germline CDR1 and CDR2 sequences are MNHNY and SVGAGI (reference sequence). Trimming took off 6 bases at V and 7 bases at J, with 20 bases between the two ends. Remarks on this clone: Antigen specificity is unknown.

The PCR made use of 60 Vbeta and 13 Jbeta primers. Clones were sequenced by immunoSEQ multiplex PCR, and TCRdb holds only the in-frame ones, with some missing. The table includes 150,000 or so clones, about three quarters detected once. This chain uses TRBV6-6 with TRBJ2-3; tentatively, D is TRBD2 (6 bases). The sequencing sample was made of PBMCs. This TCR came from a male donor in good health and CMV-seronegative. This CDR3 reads CASSTPSATVHTQYF. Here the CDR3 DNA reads TGTGCCAGCAGCACTCCTAGCGCGACTGTCCATACGCAGTATTTT.